This T cell receptor (beta chain) is from a study of blood T cells in healthy people across ages. The CDR3 extends over 15 amino acids. The V gene's germline CDR1 is MNHNY and CDR2 SVGAGI (reference sequence). V lost 7 bases and J lost 2, with 18 bases in between. Healthy Caucasian individuals from Russia aged 6 to 90 were enrolled as donors. At least 5.5 micrograms of total RNA were extracted per sample. The use of a sample-barcoded 5' primer and a J-beta primer mix characterized a second PCR of about 6 to 12 cycles. Each cDNA molecule was tagged by a template-switch adaptor that had 12 random nucleotides. Each CDR3 protein gets one entry after TCRdb re-called the 5' RACE reads with MiXCR. The sample consists of some 1.1 million distinct CDR3 sequences, 35% to 40% of them appearing once.

This TCR was sampled from a man between 18 and 29 years old in good health. Material: blood. The chain uses TRBV6-6 and TRBJ2-7; perhaps TRBD2 as D (5 bases). In DNA form, the CDR3 reads TGTGCCAGCACCTCCCCGGCGGGCATCCCCTACGAGCAGTACTTC. It encodes CASTSPAGIPYEQYF.